Below, 21 T cell receptor beta chains from the same sample are listed, as sequenced in a study of blood T cell repertoires in COVID-19. Generated by immunoSEQ multiplex PCR, the TCRdb table keeps only in-frame clones and is missing some. The data contain more than 90,000 clones, around 87% of them singletons. The specimen sequenced was peripheral blood. The receptors derive from a woman aged 25 to 45 with acute or convalescent COVID-19.

The chain carries TRBV7-9 and TRBJ2-6; possible D gene TRBD2, 5 bases. The CDR3 has 16 amino acids. V was trimmed by 4 bases and J by 4 bases, leaving 14 bases between them. Germline CDR1 and CDR2: SEHNR and FQNEAQ (reference sequence). The CDR3, as DNA: TGTGCCAGCAGCTCGCTTGAGGGAAGAGGGGCCAACGTCCTGACTTTC. This translates into CASSSLEGRGANVLTF. Full variable domain (missing parts from reference TRBV7-9 and TRBJ2-6): DTGVSQNPRHKITKRGQNVTFRCDPISEHNRLYWYRQTLGQGPEFLTYFQNEAQLEKSRLLSDRFSAERPKGSFSTLEIQRTEQGDSAMYLCASSSLEGRGANVLTFGAGSRLTVL.

The rearrangement uses TRBV7-8 and TRBJ2-4; 7 positions agree with TRBD1. The CDR3 length is 18 residues. V lost 1 base and J lost 0; bases outside the gene matches: 9. The germline V gene has CDR1 SGHVS and CDR2 FQNEAQ. The CDR3 reads CASSLGTGPIEAKNIQYF. In DNA form, the CDR3 reads TGTGCCAGCAGCTTAGGGACAGGCCCTATTGAAGCCAAAAACATTCAGTACTTC.

This clone was counted between two and nine times. The rearrangement links TRBV6-5 to TRBJ1-4; 7 bases agree with TRBD1. After removal of 7 bases from V and 3 bases from J, the junction contained 8 bases not matched to a gene. There are 15 residues in the CDR3. The germline gives CDR1 MNHEY, CDR2 SVGAGI. CDR3 coding DNA: TGTGCCAGCACTCCCAGGGACAGCCCTAATGAAAAACTGTTTTTT. As protein: CASTPRDSPNEKLFF.

This chain uses TRBV27 with TRBJ2-7; TRBD1 agrees at 11 bases. Per germline, CDR1 MNHEY and CDR2 SMNVEV (reference sequence). J was trimmed by 5 bases and V by 4 bases; bases with no gene match: 1. The CDR3 totals 13 residues. The CDR3 sequence: CASSWDRGNEQYF. The CDR3 DNA reads TGTGCCAGCAGTTGGGACAGGGGGAACGAGCAGTACTTC.

The J gene is TRBJ1-5, the V gene TRBV7-9, with a weak D call TRBD1 (6 bases). The V end lost 1 base, the J end lost 2 bases, and 15 bases lay between the germline ends. Per the germline V gene, CDR1 is SEHNR and CDR2 is FQNEAQ (reference sequence). This CDR3 has 17 amino acids. CDR3 DNA sequence: TGTGCCAGCAGCTTAGAGGACACAGGGTTGGGCAATCAGCCCCAGCATTTT. Its protein product is CASSLEDTGLGNQPQHF.

The sample holds one count of this clone. The chain carries TRBV28 and TRBJ2-7, with D maybe TRBD1 (6 bases). CDR3 length equals 13 residues. V shed 5 bases and J shed 8 bases, with 16 bases lying between them. CDR1 is MDHEN and CDR2 is SYDVKM in the germline V gene. CDR3 in DNA: TGTGCCAGCAGTCCCCCGGGACACCTTAAGCAGTACTTC. The encoded protein is CASSPPGHLKQYF.

This chain connects TRBV5-1 to TRBJ2-3, with TRBD2 matching 9 bases. The CDR3 spans 17 residues. Germline V lookup: CDR1 SGHRS, CDR2 YFSETQ. Trimming removed 0 bases from V and 6 bases from J; junction bases left unmatched: 11. The chain's CDR3 is CASSLAASGAGGDTQYF. CDR3 sequence (DNA): TGCGCCAGCAGCTTGGCAGCTAGCGGGGCAGGCGGGGATACGCAGTATTTT.

This chain joins TRBV7-2 and TRBJ2-7, with a weak D call TRBD1 (7 bases). Germline CDR1 reads SGHTA; CDR2 reads FQGNSA. Between the trimmed V and J ends, which lost 5 bases and 5 bases, there was a span of 19 bases. The CDR3 extends over 15 amino acids. CDR3 DNA sequence: TGTGCCAGCAGCCTGATGACAGGGAGGTCTAACGAGCAGTACTTC. As protein: CASSLMTGRSNEQYF.

The V call is TRBV2, the J call TRBJ1-5; tentative D call: TRBD1 (5 bases). This CDR3 contains 14 residues. Germline-derived CDR1 and CDR2 are SNHLY and FYNNEI. Deletions cut 1 base from V and 7 bases from J, with 11 bases between. As DNA, the CDR3 is TGTGCCAGCAGTGAAGACGGGGGGGGACAGCCCCAGCATTTT. It codes for CASSEDGGGQPQHF. Full variable domain (remainder filled in from reference TRBV2 and TRBJ1-5): EPEVTQTPSHQVTQMGQEVILRCVPISNHLYFYWYRQILGQKVEFLVSFYNNEISEKSEIFDDQFSVERPDGSNFTLKIRSTKLEDSAMYFCASSEDGGGQPQHFGDGTRLSIL.

The chain couples TRBV12-5 to TRBJ1-6; D call uncertain. V lost 6 bases to trimming and J lost 7 bases, with 16 bases between them. This CDR3 region has 15 residues. The germline gives CDR1 LGHNT, CDR2 FRNRAP. CDR3 DNA sequence: TGTGCTAGTGGGCCTCGAGGGATGGGGAATTCACCCCTCCACTTT. Its protein is CASGPRGMGNSPLHF.

This chain connects TRBV28 to TRBJ1-2, with 10 bases that match TRBD1. From germline, CDR1 is MDHEN and CDR2 SYDVKM. Trimming removed 5 bases from V and 2 bases from J; junction bases left unmatched: 5. This CDR3 has 15 residues. The CDR3 loop reads CASSPGDRGNYGYTF. DNA for the CDR3: TGTGCCAGCAGTCCTGGGGACAGGGGAAACTATGGCTACACCTTC.

The genes are TRBV28 and TRBJ1-1; no clear D gene. From germline, CDR1 is MDHEN and CDR2 SYDVKM. V was pared by 6 bases and J by 0 bases, with 8 bases between. The CDR3 length is 13 residues. The CDR3 spells CASSTSVNTEAFF. CDR3 nucleotides: TGTGCCAGCAGCACATCAGTGAACACTGAAGCTTTCTTT.

This clone was recorded once. CDR3 in amino acids: CASSQERFSGANVLTF. The CDR3 nucleotides are TGTGCCAGCAGCCAAGAGAGGTTCTCTGGGGCCAACGTCCTGACTTTC. The chain couples TRBV4-2 to TRBJ2-6; no definite D call. The V and J ends lost 0 bases and 0 bases respectively, with 6 bases between them. Germline-derived CDR1 and CDR2 are LGHNA and YNFKEQ. This CDR3 has 16 amino acids.

The chain links TRBV20-1 to TRBJ2-1, with 9 bases aligning to TRBD2. CDR1 and CDR2 from the germline V gene are DFQATT and SNEGSKA (reference sequence). The J segment lost 0 bases and the V segment lost 3 bases, leaving 3 bases of the junction unmatched. The CDR3 has 15 residues. DNA of the CDR3: TGCAGTGCTAGTCCTAGCGGGGTCTCCTACAATGAGCAGTTCTTC. This encodes CSASPSGVSYNEQFF.

This chain connects TRBV7-3 to TRBJ2-7; D is possibly TRBD1 (5 bases). The CDR3 length is 13 residues. V shed 1 base and J shed 3 bases, with 7 bases lying between them. The germline V gene has CDR1 SGHTA and CDR2 FQGTGA. For the CDR3, the DNA is TGTGCCAGCAGCTTAAACAGGTTCTACGAGCAGTACTTC. This codes for CASSLNRFYEQYF.

This chain joins TRBV28 and TRBJ1-6, with a weak D call TRBD1 (6 bases). V lost 7 bases and J lost 9, with 25 bases in between. The germline gives CDR1 MDHEN, CDR2 SYDVKM. The CDR3 covers 17 residues. The CDR3 nucleotides read TGTGCCAGCACTCCGGCGGGGGCGGGTTCGGGGGGTTCACCCCTCCACTTT. This translates into CASTPAGAGSGGSPLHF.

This clone occurred a few times. Different DNA sequences within this sample yield the same CDR3. CDR3 DNA sequence: TGTGCCAGCAGCCTCGGGACAGCGTACACAGATACGCAGTATTTT. Residues: CASSLGTAYTDTQYF. The J gene is TRBJ2-3, the V gene TRBV7-3, with 7 nucleotides matching TRBD1. The germline V gene has CDR1 SGHTA and CDR2 FQGTGA. There are 15 residues in the CDR3. Germline trimming cut 5 bases from V and 2 bases from J; bases unmatched to any gene: 7. The whole variable domain, filled in from reference TRBV7-3 and TRBJ2-3, reads GAGVSQTPSNKVTEKGKYVELRCDPISGHTALYWYRQSLGQGPEFLIYFQGTGAADDSGLPNDRFFAVRPEGSVSTLKIQRTERGDSAVYLCASSLGTAYTDTQYFGPGTRLTVL.

This rearrangement joins TRBV29-1 to TRBJ2-1, with no clear D. The CDR3 covers 15 residues. Germline V CDR1 and CDR2: SQVTM, ANQGSEA. V was trimmed by 0 bases and J by 0 bases, leaving 9 bases between them. In DNA form, the CDR3 reads TGCAGCGTTGAAGATCGGCACAGCTCCTACAATGAGCAGTTCTTC. Translating it yields CSVEDRHSSYNEQFF.

V and J are TRBV3-1 (or the pseudogene TRBV3-2) and TRBJ1-4; 9 nucleotides match TRBD1. V was clipped by 4 bases and J by 8 bases; unmatched bases: 5. This CDR3 comprises 14 residues. CDR1 LGHDT and CDR2 YNNKEL come from the germline V gene (reference sequence). The CDR3 spells CASSRSGTGEKLFF. The DNA for the CDR3 is TGTGCCAGCAGCCGCTCCGGGACAGGGGAAAAACTGTTTTTT.

The chain has TRBV7-3 and TRBJ2-1; 14 bases agree with TRBD2. The CDR3 runs to 17 residues. The J segment lost 7 bases and the V segment lost 5 bases, leaving 10 bases of the junction unmatched. CDR1 SGHTA and CDR2 FQGTGA come from the germline V gene. CDR3 in amino acids: CASSPRTSGGRINEQFF. The CDR3 nucleotides read TGTGCCAGCAGCCCTAGGACTAGCGGGGGGCGCATTAATGAGCAGTTCTTC.

This clone showed up just once. The V and J genes are TRBV5-6 and TRBJ2-7; 9 positions agree with TRBD1. V dropped 4 bases and J dropped 6; count of bases not matched to a gene: 5. Germline V gene data show CDR1 as SGHDT and CDR2 as YYEEEE. This CDR3 spans 13 amino acids. CDR3 sequence: CASSLDRGREQYF. The CDR3 coding sequence is TGTGCCAGCAGCCTGGACAGGGGCCGCGAGCAGTACTTC.